These 22 T cell receptor beta chains share one sample of origin, sequenced in a study of siplizumab effects on memory and regulatory T cells. Produced via immunoSEQ multiplex PCR; TCRdb's table is partial and in-frame only. Of about 70,000 clones in the sample, about 87% were seen once. Source material: Tregs sorted from blood. These receptors all come from a human donor in good health.

V gene TRBV29-1 combines with J gene TRBJ1-2; tentatively, D is TRBD1 (5 bases). Trimming removed 3 bases at V and 4 bases at J, with 12 bases between. The CDR3 loop spans 13 amino acids. CDR1 and CDR2 (germline): SQVTM, ANQGSEA. CDR3 loop: CSVDSDRVYGYTF. The CDR3 coding sequence is TGCAGCGTTGATTCTGACAGAGTCTATGGCTACACCTTC.

V is TRBV19 and J is TRBJ2-3; 7 positions agree with TRBD1. V lost 5 bases and J lost 2; bases outside the gene matches: 4. The germline CDR1 and CDR2 sequences are LNHDA and SQIVND (reference sequence). The CDR3 length is 14 residues. CDR3 region: CASSSGQVTDTQYF. The DNA for the CDR3 is TGTGCCAGTAGTTCCGGACAGGTCACAGATACGCAGTATTTT. Full variable domain (rest looked up from reference TRBV19 and TRBJ2-3): DGGITQSPKYLFRKEGQNVTLSCEQNLNHDAMYWYRQDPGQGLRLIYYSQIVNDFQKGDIAEGYSVSREKKESFPLTVTSAQKNPTAFYLCASSSGQVTDTQYFGPGTRLTVL.

Concerning this clone itself: At the DNA level, this CDR3 is encoded by other sequences in the same sample as well. V gene TRBV5-1 combines with J gene TRBJ2-3; 9 nucleotides line up with TRBD2. The CDR3 totals 16 residues. The V gene's germline CDR1 is SGHRS and CDR2 YFSETQ. Trimming removed 0 bases from V and 5 bases from J; junction bases left unmatched: 7. For the CDR3, the DNA is TGCGCCAGCAGCTTGGTGGCGGGAGGGCCTAGAGATACGCAGTATTTT. Protein product: CASSLVAGGPRDTQYF.

This clone came up a few times. The chain is built from TRBV29-1 and TRBJ2-2, with D perhaps matching TRBD1 (6 bases). V lost 7 bases to trimming and J lost 0 bases, with 9 bases between them. The V gene's germline CDR1 is SQVTM and CDR2 ANQGSEA. This CDR3 has 13 amino acids. The CDR3 coding sequence is TGCAGCGGGACAGACGCGAACACCGGGGAGCTGTTTTTT. This sequence encodes CSGTDANTGELFF.

The chain links TRBV19 to TRBJ2-2; 9 nucleotides align to TRBD1. This CDR3 contains 16 residues. J was trimmed by 4 bases and V by 5 bases; bases with no gene match: 8. CDR1 and CDR2 (germline): LNHDA, SQIVND (reference sequence). The CDR3 here is CASSRGTGLGTGELFF. CDR3 sequence (DNA): TGTGCCAGTAGTCGGGGGACAGGGTTAGGCACCGGGGAGCTGTTTTTT.

This chain joins TRBV18 and TRBJ2-5; no clear D gene. Trimming left V 5 bases short and J 7 bases short, with 14 bases between. There are 13 residues in the CDR3. CDR1 KGHSH and CDR2 LQKENI come from the germline V gene. The CDR3 region is CASSETQEGTQYF. CDR3 in DNA: TGTGCCAGCTCAGAAACGCAGGAAGGGACCCAGTACTTC.

The chain uses TRBV7-6 and TRBJ2-2; D remains unclear. The CDR3 length is 12 residues. V was shortened by 4 bases and J by 4 bases, with 4 bases between the two germline ends. The V gene's germline CDR1 is SGHVS and CDR2 FNYEAQ. The CDR3 protein is CASSSFTGELFF. The CDR3 DNA is TGTGCCAGCAGCTCCTTCACCGGGGAGCTGTTTTTT.

The genes are TRBV6-5 and TRBJ1-2; 8 positions match TRBD1. This CDR3 spans 14 amino acids. The germline V gene encodes CDR1 MNHEY and CDR2 SVGAGI. J lost 4 bases, V lost 6 bases, and 7 bases had no gene match. CDR3 sequence: CASSTGGESYGYTF. DNA for the CDR3: TGTGCCAGCAGCACAGGGGGAGAGTCCTATGGCTACACCTTC.

This chain joins TRBV29-1 and TRBJ1-4; D is ambiguous. Trimming took off 3 bases at V and 5 bases at J, with 7 bases between the two ends. The germline V gene has CDR1 SQVTM and CDR2 ANQGSEA. The length of the CDR3 is 12 residues. The DNA for the CDR3 is TGCAGCGTTGACTTAGGGAATGAAAAACTGTTTTTT. It translates to CSVDLGNEKLFF.

A single count supports this clone. The chain joins TRBV6-1 to TRBJ2-2, with D tentatively TRBD2 (5 bases). This CDR3 region has 14 residues. The germline V and J ends were trimmed by 6 bases and 3 bases, with 11 bases remaining between them. Germline CDR1 is MNHNS and CDR2 is SASEGT. The CDR3 bases are TGTGCCAGCAGGAGGGTGAGCCACACCGGGGAGCTGTTTTTT. It specifies CASRRVSHTGELFF.

The gene calls are TRBV11-3 and TRBJ2-1; 8 nucleotides align to TRBD2. The CDR3 length is 15 residues. The V gene's germline CDR1 is SGHNT and CDR2 YENEEA. After removal of 0 bases from V and 9 bases from J, the junction contained 7 bases not matched to a gene. CDR3 coding DNA: TGTGCCAGCAGCTTAGACTCTATGCGGGAGGTTGAGCAGTTCTTC. Translated, it gives CASSLDSMREVEQFF. Variable domain in full (rest from reference TRBV11-3 and TRBJ2-1): EAGVVQSPRYKIIEKKQPVAFWCNPISGHNTLYWYLQNLGQGPELLIRYENEEAVDDSQLPKDRFSAERLKGVDSTLKIQPAELGDSAVYLCASSLDSMREVEQFFGPGTRLTVL.

The gene calls are TRBV18 and TRBJ2-5; 9 bases are a match to TRBD2. The V gene's germline CDR1 is KGHSH and CDR2 LQKENI. V was pared by 3 bases and J by 5 bases, with 4 bases of the junction left unmatched. The CDR3 loop spans 14 amino acids. The CDR3 DNA reads TGTGCCAGCTCACCTGCGGGAGGGCAGGAGACCCAGTACTTC. This gives the protein CASSPAGGQETQYF.

The CDR3 sequence: CASSMGAQVSEAFF. The CDR3, as DNA: TGTGCCAGTAGTATGGGGGCCCAGGTCTCTGAAGCTTTCTTT. This chain links TRBV19 with TRBJ1-1; maybe TRBD1 (6 bases). This CDR3 region has 14 residues. Germline CDR1 is LNHDA and CDR2 is SQIVND (reference sequence). The V and J ends lost 3 bases and 6 bases respectively, with 14 bases between them. The full variable domain, rest sourced from reference TRBV19 and TRBJ1-1, is DGGITQSPKYLFRKEGQNVTLSCEQNLNHDAMYWYRQDPGQGLRLIYYSQIVNDFQKGDIAEGYSVSREKKESFPLTVTSAQKNPTAFYLCASSMGAQVSEAFFGQGTRLTVV.

The V call is TRBV11-3, the J call TRBJ1-3; D not resolved. Trimming left V 1 base short and J 4 bases short, with 2 bases between. This CDR3 contains 12 residues. Germline V gene data show CDR1 as SGHNT and CDR2 as YENEEA. The CDR3 sequence is CASSLGGNTIYF. In DNA form, the CDR3 reads TGTGCCAGCAGCTTAGGCGGAAACACCATATATTTT. The full variable domain, completed using reference TRBV11-3 and TRBJ1-3, is EAGVVQSPRYKIIEKKQPVAFWCNPISGHNTLYWYLQNLGQGPELLIRYENEEAVDDSQLPKDRFSAERLKGVDSTLKIQPAELGDSAVYLCASSLGGNTIYFGEGSWLTVV.

The chain has TRBV14 and TRBJ2-7; D call uncertain. The ends were cut back, 4 bases at V and 3 bases at J, with 19 bases in the middle. This CDR3 spans 16 amino acids. Germline values: CDR1 SGHDN, CDR2 FVKESK. The CDR3 spells CASSPWIFDGFYEQYF. The CDR3 nucleotides are TGTGCCAGCAGCCCATGGATATTTGACGGTTTCTACGAGCAGTACTTC.

V is TRBV5-1 and J is TRBJ2-2; perhaps D is TRBD1 or TRBD2 (5 bases each). V lost 4 bases and J 7 bases, leaving 8 bases between the germline ends. Per germline, CDR1 SGHRS and CDR2 YFSETQ. The CDR3 is made up of 12 amino acids. The CDR3 DNA sequence: TGCGCCAGCAGCCCGGGGCGCGGGGAGCTGTTTTTT. It yields the protein CASSPGRGELFF.

The chain uses TRBV30 and TRBJ2-3; tentatively, D is TRBD1 or TRBD2 (6 bases each). Deletions cut 3 bases from V and 7 bases from J, with 17 bases between. There are 14 residues in the CDR3. The germline gives CDR1 GTSNPN, CDR2 SVGIG (reference sequence). CDR3 protein: CAWRGGGGGNTQYF. The DNA of the CDR3 is TGTGCCTGGAGGGGGGGCGGTGGGGGAAATACGCAGTATTTT. The full variable domain, its missing parts supplied by reference TRBV30 and TRBJ2-3, is SQTIHQWPATLVQPVGSPLSLECTVEGTSNPNLYWYRQAAGRGLQLLFYSVGIGQISSEVPQNLSASRPQDRQFILSSKKLLLSDSGFYLCAWRGGGGGNTQYFGPGTRLTVL.

The genes are TRBV9 and TRBJ2-7; 8 nucleotides align to TRBD2. CDR1 and CDR2 (germline): SGDLS, YYNGEE. Trimming took 0 bases from V and 3 from J; bases not matched to a gene: 8. The CDR3 totals 16 residues. CDR3 in DNA: TGTGCCAGCAGCGTAGCCCCGGGGGGGAGCCTCTACGAGCAGTACTTC. Its translation is CASSVAPGGSLYEQYF.

The rearrangement joins TRBV20-1 to TRBJ1-2; D gene ambiguous. V was cut by 3 bases and J by 5 bases, with 7 bases left in between. The CDR3 has 11 residues. Germline CDR1 and CDR2: DFQATT and SNEGSKA (reference sequence). This CDR3 is CSASSVYGYTF. The CDR3 nucleotides read TGCAGTGCTAGTTCGGTTTATGGCTACACCTTC.

This clone occurred a few times. The chain employs TRBV5-6 and TRBJ1-2, with D unclear. Trimming removed 3 bases at V and 2 bases at J, with 8 bases between. CDR3 length: 13 amino acids. Germline loops: CDR1 SGHDT, CDR2 YYEEEE. The CDR3 sequence is CASSSTPNYGYTF. In DNA, the CDR3 is TGTGCCAGCAGCTCGACACCAAACTATGGCTACACCTTC.

The chain carries TRBV25-1 and TRBJ2-7; D is undetermined. The ends were cut back, 3 bases at V and 2 bases at J, with 5 bases in the middle. The length of the CDR3 is 12 residues. Germline lookup yields CDR1 MGHDK and CDR2 SYGVNS. CDR3 loop: CASSDGPYEQYF. The CDR3 region has the DNA TGTGCCAGCAGTGATGGTCCCTACGAGCAGTACTTC.

V and J are TRBV7-3 and TRBJ2-1; weak D call: TRBD1 (5 bases). Trimming removed 4 bases at V and 5 bases at J, with 9 bases between. Germline lookup yields CDR1 SGHTA and CDR2 FQGTGA. The CDR3 is made up of 13 amino acids. The CDR3 bases are TGTGCCAGCAGCTCACAGGCACACAATGAGCAGTTCTTC. It codes for CASSSQAHNEQFF.